The 21 T cell receptor beta chains presented below share a single source sample, sequenced in a study of blood T cell repertoires in COVID-19. The protocol was immunoSEQ multiplex PCR, while the TCRdb copy is restricted to in-frame clones and leaves out a portion. The profile shows roughly 300,000 clones, around four fifths of them singletons. What was sequenced was peripheral blood. The receptor source for this set is a woman in her fifties or sixties with acute or convalescent COVID-19.

The V call is TRBV18, the J call TRBJ2-7, with 7 bases fitting TRBD2. The CDR3 is 17 residues long. V lost 6 bases to trimming and J lost 6 bases; unmatched junction nucleotides: 20. Germline V gives CDR1 KGHSH, CDR2 LQKENI. CDR3: CASSPAASGSAGGEQYF. Written as DNA, the CDR3 is TGTGCCAGCTCCCCCGCAGCTAGCGGAAGTGCTGGGGGCGAGCAGTACTTC.

The V and J genes are TRBV7-8 and TRBJ2-1; TRBD2 matches at 12 bases. The CDR3 is 18 amino acids. CDR1 and CDR2 (germline): SGHVS, FQNEAQ. Trimming removed 3 bases from V and 0 bases from J; junction bases left unmatched: 6. The CDR3 nucleotides read TGTGCCAGCAGCTTTAGCAAGACTAGCGGGAGCTCCTACAATGAGCAGTTCTTC. This encodes CASSFSKTSGSSYNEQFF.

About this clone: The same CDR3 arises from other DNA sequences in this sample as well. The chain couples TRBV5-1 to TRBJ1-5; perhaps TRBD1 as D (5 bases). V dropped 0 bases and J dropped 1 base, with 8 bases sitting between them. The length of the CDR3 is 15 residues. Germline V gene sequence: CDR1 SGHRS, CDR2 YFSETQ. CDR3 DNA: TGCGCCAGCAGCTTGGCGGGGGGAAGCAATCAGCCCCAGCATTTT. Protein product: CASSLAGGSNQPQHF.

The chain employs TRBV6-2 or TRBV6-3 and TRBJ1-1, with a tentative D call TRBD1 (6 bases). The CDR3 extends over 15 amino acids. Germline V gene sequence: CDR1 MNHEY, CDR2 SVGEGT. V dropped 4 bases and J dropped 5 bases, with 17 bases sitting between them. The CDR3 sequence is CASSSSPGVGTEAFF. CDR3 nucleotide sequence: TGTGCCAGCAGTTCATCCCCAGGGGTAGGGACTGAAGCTTTCTTT.

In this sample, this clone turned up once. V is TRBV27 and J is TRBJ1-2, with 7 bases fitting TRBD1. V dropped 7 bases and J dropped 8; count of bases not matched to a gene: 10. CDR3 length: 13 amino acids. In germline, CDR1 is MNHEY, CDR2 SMNVEV (reference sequence). DNA of the CDR3: TGTGCCAGCACCGGCAGGGGGATGGAGGGCTACACCTTC. It translates to CASTGRGMEGYTF.

The CDR3 coding sequence is TGTGCCAGCTCACCAGGCGAGACTAGCGGAAATGAGCAGTTCTTC. It encodes CASSPGETSGNEQFF. The genes are TRBV18 and TRBJ2-1; TRBD2 agrees at 9 bases. The junction had 6 bases not matched to a gene; V was cut back by 2 bases and J by 7 bases. Germline loops: CDR1 KGHSH, CDR2 LQKENI. There are 15 residues in the CDR3. Full variable domain (remainder filled in from reference TRBV18 and TRBJ2-1): NAGVMQNPRHLVRRRGQEARLRCSPMKGHSHVYWYRQLPEEGLKFMVYLQKENIIDESGMPKERFSAEFPKEGPSILRIQQVVRGDSAAYFCASSPGETSGNEQFFGPGTRLTVL.

The chain is built from TRBV11-3 and TRBJ2-7; 8 nucleotides agree with TRBD1. V lost 1 base to trimming and J lost 6 bases; unmatched junction nucleotides: 2. Germline V CDR1 and CDR2: SGHNT, YENEEA. The CDR3 spans 13 residues. CDR3 nucleotide sequence: TGTGCCAGCAGCTTAGCACAGGGGGGCGAGCAGTACTTC. Translated: CASSLAQGGEQYF.

The chain carries TRBV24-1 and TRBJ1-2; a possible D gene is TRBD1 (5 bases). Germline CDR1 is KGHDR and CDR2 is SFDVKD. Between the trimmed V and J ends, which lost 6 bases and 8 bases, there was a span of 15 bases. The CDR3 has 13 residues. CDR3 coding DNA: TGTGCCACCAGTTCAACAGGTCGCGGAGGCTACACCTTC. Its protein is CATSSTGRGGYTF.

The chain carries TRBV19 and TRBJ2-1; D may be TRBD2 (6 bases). The V end lost 7 bases, the J end lost 7 bases, and 23 bases lay between the germline ends. Germline V CDR1 and CDR2: LNHDA, SQIVND (reference sequence). The CDR3 is 16 residues long. CDR3 nucleotide sequence: TGTGCCAGTATAATTGGTGTAGAACTAGCTGAGAATGAGCAGTTCTTC. Translating it yields CASIIGVELAENEQFF.

The CDR3 DNA reads TGCGCCAGCAGTGAGATGAGGCCGACGCTTGAAGCTTTCTTT. It yields the protein CASSEMRPTLEAFF. The chain joins TRBV10-2 to TRBJ1-1; the D is unclear. V shed 2 bases and J shed 7 bases, with 14 bases lying between them. This CDR3 contains 14 residues. Looked up from germline, CDR1 is WSHSY and CDR2 is SAAADI.

The chain combines TRBV7-8 with TRBJ1-2; D remains unclear. The ends were cut back, 4 bases at V and 2 bases at J, with 14 bases in the middle. The CDR3 spans 15 residues. Looked up from germline, CDR1 is SGHVS and CDR2 is FQNEAQ. The CDR3 loop reads CASSSEEGGNYGYTF. As DNA, the CDR3 is TGTGCCAGCAGCTCCGAGGAGGGCGGAAACTATGGCTACACCTTC.

The CDR3 bases are TGTGCCAGCTCACCCACCGGGACAGGGACGGAAAAACTGTTTTTT. It is translated as CASSPTGTGTEKLFF. This sequence joins TRBV18 and TRBJ1-4; TRBD1 matches 9 bases. CDR1 and CDR2 (germline): KGHSH, LQKENI. This CDR3 region has 15 residues. J was trimmed by 8 bases and V by 3 bases; bases with no gene match: 7.

The chain links TRBV11-2 to TRBJ1-1; 7 bases match TRBD1. V lost 5 bases and J lost 2; bases outside the gene matches: 8. The CDR3 totals 15 residues. Germline V gene lookup returns CDR1 SGHAT and CDR2 FQNNGV. The CDR3 nucleotides read TGTGCCAGCAGCCCTCTCAGGGGGATTAACACTGAAGCTTTCTTT. This gives the protein CASSPLRGINTEAFF.

This clone occurred a few times. The CDR3 reads CASSFTGLNEKLFF. CDR3 in DNA: TGTGCCAGCAGCTTCACAGGGTTAAATGAAAAACTGTTTTTT. This chain uses TRBV5-4 with TRBJ1-4; D perhaps matches TRBD1 (6 bases). This CDR3 has 14 amino acids. Germline V gives CDR1 SGHNT, CDR2 YYREEE (reference sequence). V lost 2 bases and J lost 5, with 10 bases in between.

This clone turned up a few times. This chain links TRBV6-5 with TRBJ1-2; D gene unclear. CDR3 length: 13 residues. CDR1 is MNHEY, CDR2 SVGAGI, per germline. V lost 0 bases to trimming and J lost 3 bases, with 5 bases between them. The CDR3 protein is CASSYSQDYGYTF. The CDR3 region has the DNA TGTGCCAGCAGTTACTCTCAGGACTATGGCTACACCTTC.

This chain links TRBV23-1 with TRBJ1-1; no definite D call. TRBV23-1 qualifies as an ORF whose function is uncertain. Trimming took off 6 bases at V and 7 bases at J, with 9 bases between the two ends. This CDR3 is built from 11 residues. CDR3 loop: CASSPRDEAFF. The CDR3 DNA follows: TGCGCCAGCAGCCCTAGAGATGAAGCTTTCTTT.

The V gene is TRBV11-3, the J gene TRBJ2-7; 10 bases are a match to TRBD2. The CDR3 contains 18 residues. The germline CDR1 and CDR2 sequences are SGHNT and YENEEA. Trimming at V came to 3 bases and at J to 0 bases, leaving 11 bases not matched to a gene. For the CDR3, the DNA is TGTGCCAGCAGCTTTCCATCGTTAGCGGGAGGTCGCTCCTACGAGCAGTACTTC. Translation gives CASSFPSLAGGRSYEQYF.

The rearrangement links TRBV19 to TRBJ1-1; D perhaps matches TRBD1 (6 bases). V lost 0 bases, J lost 7 bases, and 18 bases lay in between. This CDR3 spans 16 amino acids. The germline gives CDR1 LNHDA, CDR2 SQIVND (reference sequence). The CDR3 DNA is TGTGCCAGTAGTATAGATGCAGGGGCGAAAGGTTTTGAAGCTTTCTTT. As protein: CASSIDAGAKGFEAFF.

The chain links TRBV10-3 to TRBJ2-5; a possible D gene is TRBD1 (6 bases). Germline V gene lookup returns CDR1 ENHRY and CDR2 SYGVKD. The CDR3 sequence is 13 residues long. V gave up 6 bases and J gave up 4 bases, with 12 bases separating them. The CDR3 sequence is CAIRQGIGETQYF. DNA for the CDR3: TGTGCCATCAGACAGGGAATAGGAGAGACCCAGTACTTC.

The chain is built from TRBV2 and TRBJ1-1, with a possible D match to TRBD1 (5 bases). The CDR3 has 15 residues. Trimming removed 2 bases at V and 1 base at J, with 11 bases between. Germline V gene sequence: CDR1 SNHLY, CDR2 FYNNEI. CDR3 in DNA: TGTGCCAGCAGTGAAACACAGGCCGGGAACACTGAAGCTTTCTTT. Its protein is CASSETQAGNTEAFF.

This chain joins TRBV5-1 and TRBJ2-3; 8 positions agree with TRBD2. J was trimmed by 8 bases and V by 4 bases; bases with no gene match: 3. Germline V gene sequence: CDR1 SGHRS, CDR2 YFSETQ. This CDR3 contains 12 residues. The CDR3 region is CASSPGLGTQYF. The CDR3 bases are TGCGCCAGCAGCCCGGGACTAGGTACGCAGTATTTT.